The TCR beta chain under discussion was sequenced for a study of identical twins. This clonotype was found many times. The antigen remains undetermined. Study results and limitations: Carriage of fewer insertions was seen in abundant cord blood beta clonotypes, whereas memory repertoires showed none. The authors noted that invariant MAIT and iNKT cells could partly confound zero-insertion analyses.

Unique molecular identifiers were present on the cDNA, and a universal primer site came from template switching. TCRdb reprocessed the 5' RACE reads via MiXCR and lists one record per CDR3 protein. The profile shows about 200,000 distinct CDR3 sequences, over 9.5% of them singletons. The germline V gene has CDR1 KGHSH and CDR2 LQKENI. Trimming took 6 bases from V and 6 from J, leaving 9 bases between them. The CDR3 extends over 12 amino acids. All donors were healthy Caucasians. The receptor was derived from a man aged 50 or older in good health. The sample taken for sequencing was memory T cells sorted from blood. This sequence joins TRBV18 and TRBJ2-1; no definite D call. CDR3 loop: CASSLESNEQFF. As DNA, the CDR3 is TGTGCCAGCTCCCTAGAGTCCAATGAGCAGTTCTTC. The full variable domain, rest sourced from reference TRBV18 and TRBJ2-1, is NAGVMQNPRHLVRRRGQEARLRCSPMKGHSHVYWYRQLPEEGLKFMVYLQKENIIDESGMPKERFSAEFPKEGPSILRIQQVVRGDSAAYFCASSLESNEQFFGPGTRLTVL.